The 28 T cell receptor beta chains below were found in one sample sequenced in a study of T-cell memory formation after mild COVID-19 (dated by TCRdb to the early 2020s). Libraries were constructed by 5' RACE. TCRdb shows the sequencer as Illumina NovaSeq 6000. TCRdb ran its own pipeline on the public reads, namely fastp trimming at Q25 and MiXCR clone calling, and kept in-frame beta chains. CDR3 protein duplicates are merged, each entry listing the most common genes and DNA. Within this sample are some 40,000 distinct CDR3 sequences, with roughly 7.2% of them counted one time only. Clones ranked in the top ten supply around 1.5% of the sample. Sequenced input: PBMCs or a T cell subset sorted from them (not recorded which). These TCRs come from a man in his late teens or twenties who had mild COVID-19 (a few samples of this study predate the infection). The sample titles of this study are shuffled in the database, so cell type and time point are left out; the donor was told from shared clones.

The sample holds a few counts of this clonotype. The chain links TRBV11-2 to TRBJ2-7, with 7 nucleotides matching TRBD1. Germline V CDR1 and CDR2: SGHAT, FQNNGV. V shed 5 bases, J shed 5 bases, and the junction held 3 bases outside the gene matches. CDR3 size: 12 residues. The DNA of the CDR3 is TGTGCCAGCAGCAAACAGGGGAACGAGCAGTACTTC. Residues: CASSKQGNEQYF.

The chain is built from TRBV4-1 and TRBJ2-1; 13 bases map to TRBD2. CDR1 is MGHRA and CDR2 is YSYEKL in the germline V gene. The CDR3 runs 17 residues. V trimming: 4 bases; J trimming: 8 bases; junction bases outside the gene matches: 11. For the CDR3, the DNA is TGCGCCAGCAGCCGACGAACCGGGACTAGCGGGGAGTATGAGCAGTTCTTC. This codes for CASSRRTGTSGEYEQFF.

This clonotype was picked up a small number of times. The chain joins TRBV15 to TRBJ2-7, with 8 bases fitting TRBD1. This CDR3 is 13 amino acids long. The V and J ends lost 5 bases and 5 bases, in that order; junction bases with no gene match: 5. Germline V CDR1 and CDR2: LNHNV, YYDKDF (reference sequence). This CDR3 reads CATSLDRGDEQYF. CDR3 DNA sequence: TGTGCCACCAGCTTAGACAGGGGCGACGAGCAGTACTTC. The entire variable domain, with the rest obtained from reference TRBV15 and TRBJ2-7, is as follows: DAMVIQNPRYQVTQFGKPVTLSCSQTLNHNVMYWYQQKSSQAPKLLFHYYDKDFNNEADTPDNFQSRRPNTSFCFLDIRSPGLGDTAMYLCATSLDRGDEQYFGPGTRLTVT.

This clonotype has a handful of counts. In DNA, the CDR3 is TGCGCCAGCAGCCTGGACAGGGGGGGGTGGAGCCCTGAAGCTTTCTTT. Its translation is CASSLDRGGWSPEAFF. The genes are TRBV5-1 and TRBJ1-1, with TRBD1 matching 10 bases. Germline V gene lookup returns CDR1 SGHRS and CDR2 YFSETQ. CDR3 length: 16 amino acids. The V segment lost 4 bases and the J segment 6 bases; nucleotides outside the gene matches: 12. Using reference TRBV5-1 and TRBJ1-1 for the parts outside the CDR3, the full variable domain is KAGVTQTPRYLIKTRGQQVTLSCSPISGHRSVSWYQQTPGQGLQFLFEYFSETQRNKGNFPGRFSGRQFSNSRSEMNVSTLELGDSALYLCASSLDRGGWSPEAFFGQGTRLTVV.

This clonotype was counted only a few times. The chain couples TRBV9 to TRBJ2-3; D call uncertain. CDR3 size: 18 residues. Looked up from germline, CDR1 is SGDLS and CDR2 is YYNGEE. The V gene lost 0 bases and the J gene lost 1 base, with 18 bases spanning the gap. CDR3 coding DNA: TGTGCCAGCAGCGTAGGCCATGACATGTACTCCGGCACAGATACGCAGTATTTT. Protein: CASSVGHDMYSGTDTQYF.

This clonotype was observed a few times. This CDR3 is CASTLEGAGGGNEQFF. The CDR3 nucleotides read TGTGCCAGCACCTTGGAGGGGGCAGGGGGTGGGAATGAGCAGTTCTTC. The chain combines TRBV6-5 with TRBJ2-1; possibly TRBD1 for D (7 bases). V shed 7 bases and J shed 7 bases, with 23 bases lying between them. The germline V gene encodes CDR1 MNHEY and CDR2 SVGAGI. The CDR3 totals 16 residues.

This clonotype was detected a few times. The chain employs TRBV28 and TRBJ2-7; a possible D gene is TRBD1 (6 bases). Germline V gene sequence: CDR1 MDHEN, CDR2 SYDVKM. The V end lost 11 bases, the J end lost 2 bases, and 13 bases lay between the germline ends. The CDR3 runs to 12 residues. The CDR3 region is CAAKQGPYEQYF. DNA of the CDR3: TGTGCCGCGAAACAGGGACCCTACGAGCAGTACTTC.

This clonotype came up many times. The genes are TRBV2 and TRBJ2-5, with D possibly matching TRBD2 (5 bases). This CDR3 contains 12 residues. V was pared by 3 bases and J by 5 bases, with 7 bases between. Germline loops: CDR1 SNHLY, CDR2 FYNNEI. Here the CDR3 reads CASSEGAETQYF. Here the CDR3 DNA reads TGTGCCAGCAGTGAGGGAGCGGAGACCCAGTACTTC.

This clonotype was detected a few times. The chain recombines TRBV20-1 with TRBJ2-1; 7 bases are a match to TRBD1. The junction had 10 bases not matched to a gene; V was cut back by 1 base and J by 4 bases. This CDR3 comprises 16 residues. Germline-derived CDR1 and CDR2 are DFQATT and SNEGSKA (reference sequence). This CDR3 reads CSARAVDRARYNEQFF. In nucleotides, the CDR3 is TGCAGTGCTAGAGCCGTAGACAGGGCCCGATACAATGAGCAGTTCTTC.

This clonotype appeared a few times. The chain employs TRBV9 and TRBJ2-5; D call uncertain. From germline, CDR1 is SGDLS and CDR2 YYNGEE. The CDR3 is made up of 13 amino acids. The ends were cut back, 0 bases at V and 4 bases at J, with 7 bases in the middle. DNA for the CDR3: TGTGCCAGCAGCGTAGTCCCGGGAGAGACCCAGTACTTC. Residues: CASSVVPGETQYF.

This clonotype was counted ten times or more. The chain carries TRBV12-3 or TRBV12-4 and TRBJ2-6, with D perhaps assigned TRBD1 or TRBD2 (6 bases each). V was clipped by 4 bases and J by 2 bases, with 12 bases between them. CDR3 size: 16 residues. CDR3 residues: CASSSGGTTGANVLTF. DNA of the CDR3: TGTGCCAGCAGTTCTGGAGGGACAACTGGGGCCAACGTCCTGACTTTC.

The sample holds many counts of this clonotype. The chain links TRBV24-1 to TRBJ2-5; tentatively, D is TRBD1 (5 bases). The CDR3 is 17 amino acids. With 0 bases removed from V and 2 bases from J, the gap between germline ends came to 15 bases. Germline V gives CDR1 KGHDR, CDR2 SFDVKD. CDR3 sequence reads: CATSDLRQGDAQETQYF. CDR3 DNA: TGTGCCACCAGTGATTTGCGGCAGGGCGATGCACAAGAGACCCAGTACTTC.

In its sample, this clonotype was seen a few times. DNA of the CDR3: TGTGCCACCAGTCAGACAGGGTTCAATCAGCCCCAGCATTTT. The encoded protein is CATSQTGFNQPQHF. This rearrangement joins TRBV24-1 to TRBJ1-5; the match to TRBD1 covers 7 bases. J lost 3 bases, V lost 6 bases, and 4 bases had no gene match. This CDR3 has 14 residues. Germline CDR1 reads KGHDR; CDR2 reads SFDVKD.

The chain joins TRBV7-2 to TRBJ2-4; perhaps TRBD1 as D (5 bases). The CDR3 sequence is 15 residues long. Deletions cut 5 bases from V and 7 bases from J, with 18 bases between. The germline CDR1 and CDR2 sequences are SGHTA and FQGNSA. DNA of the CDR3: TGTGCCAGCAGCCTTGTAGGGGCGCCCGGGAACATTCAGTACTTC. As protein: CASSLVGAPGNIQYF. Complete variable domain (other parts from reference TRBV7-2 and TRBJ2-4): GAGVSQSPSNKVTEKGKDVELRCDPISGHTALYWYRQSLGQGLEFLIYFQGNSAPDKSGLPSDRFSAERTGGSVSTLTIQRTQQEDSAVYLCASSLVGAPGNIQYFGAGTRLSVL.

The CDR3 sequence: CATSDLHPGGCGYTF. DNA of the CDR3: TGTGCCACCAGTGATTTGCACCCAGGGGGCTGTGGCTACACCTTC. J is TRBJ1-2 and V is TRBV24-1; 8 bases match TRBD1. Germline V CDR1 and CDR2: KGHDR, SFDVKD. V gave up 0 bases and J gave up 7 bases; unmatched junction bases: 6. This CDR3 comprises 15 residues.

CDR3 DNA: TGTGCCAGCAGTTACTCCGGGACAATGTCCTACGAGCAGTACTTC. Protein sequence: CASSYSGTMSYEQYF. The rearrangement uses TRBV6-5 and TRBJ2-7; possibly TRBD1 for D (6 bases). The germline gives CDR1 MNHEY, CDR2 SVGAGI. There are 15 residues in the CDR3. Trimming shortened V by 0 bases and J by 1 base, and 10 bases separated the two germline ends.

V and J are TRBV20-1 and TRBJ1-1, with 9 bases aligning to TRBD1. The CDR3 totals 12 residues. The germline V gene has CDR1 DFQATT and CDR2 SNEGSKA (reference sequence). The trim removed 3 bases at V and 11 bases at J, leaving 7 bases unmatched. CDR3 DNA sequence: TGCAGTGCTAGTGAACAGGGGGCTGTGGCTTTCTTT. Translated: CSASEQGAVAFF.

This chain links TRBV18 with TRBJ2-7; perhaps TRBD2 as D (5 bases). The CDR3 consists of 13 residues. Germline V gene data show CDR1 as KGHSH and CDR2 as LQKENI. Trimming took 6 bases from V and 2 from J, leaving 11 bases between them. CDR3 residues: CASSGELAYEQYV. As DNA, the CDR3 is TGTGCCAGCTCCGGGGAATTGGCCTACGAGCAGTACGTC.

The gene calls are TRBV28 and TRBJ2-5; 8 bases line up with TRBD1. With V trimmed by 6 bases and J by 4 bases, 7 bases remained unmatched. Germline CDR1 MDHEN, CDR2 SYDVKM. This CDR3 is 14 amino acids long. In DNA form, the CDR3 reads TGTGCCAGCAGCTCCGGACAGGGTGGAGAGACCCAGTACTTC. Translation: CASSSGQGGETQYF.

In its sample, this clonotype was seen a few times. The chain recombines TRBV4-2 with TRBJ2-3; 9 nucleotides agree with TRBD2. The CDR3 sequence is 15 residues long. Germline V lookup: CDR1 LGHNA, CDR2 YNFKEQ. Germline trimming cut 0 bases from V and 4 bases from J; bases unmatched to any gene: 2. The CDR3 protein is CASSQERGGADTQYF. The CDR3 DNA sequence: TGTGCCAGCAGCCAAGAGCGCGGGGGGGCAGATACGCAGTATTTT.

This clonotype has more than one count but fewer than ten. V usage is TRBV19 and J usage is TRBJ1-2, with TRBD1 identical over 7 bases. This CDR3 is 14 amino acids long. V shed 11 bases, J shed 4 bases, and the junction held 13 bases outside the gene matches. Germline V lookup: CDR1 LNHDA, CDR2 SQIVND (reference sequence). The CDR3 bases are TGTGCCTGTCGGCCTTTGGGACAGACCTATGGCTACACCTTC. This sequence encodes CACRPLGQTYGYTF.

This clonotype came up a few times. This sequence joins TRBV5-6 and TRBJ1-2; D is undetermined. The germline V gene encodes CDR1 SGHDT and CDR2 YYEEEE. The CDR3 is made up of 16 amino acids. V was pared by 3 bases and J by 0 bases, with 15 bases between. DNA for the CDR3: TGTGCCAGCAGCTCCGTCCTGGAGGGAACTAACTATGGCTACACCTTC. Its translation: CASSSVLEGTNYGYTF.

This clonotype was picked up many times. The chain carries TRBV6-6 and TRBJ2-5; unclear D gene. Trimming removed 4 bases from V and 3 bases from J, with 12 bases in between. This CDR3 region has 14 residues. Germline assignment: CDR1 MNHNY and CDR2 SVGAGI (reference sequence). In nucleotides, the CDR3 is TGTGCCAGCAGTTTGAGGACGATCAAAGAGACCCAGTACTTC. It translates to CASSLRTIKETQYF.

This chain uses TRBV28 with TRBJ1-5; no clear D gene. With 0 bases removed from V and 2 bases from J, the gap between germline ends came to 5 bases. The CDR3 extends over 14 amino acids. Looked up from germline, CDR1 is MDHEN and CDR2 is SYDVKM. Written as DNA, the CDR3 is TGTGCCAGCAGTTTATGGGGCCGCAATCAGCCCCAGCATTTT. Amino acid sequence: CASSLWGRNQPQHF.

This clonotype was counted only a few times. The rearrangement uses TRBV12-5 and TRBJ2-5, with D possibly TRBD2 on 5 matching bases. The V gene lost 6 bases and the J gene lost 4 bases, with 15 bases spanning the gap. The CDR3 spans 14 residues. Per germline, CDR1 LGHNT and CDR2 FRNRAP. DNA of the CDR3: TGTGCTAGTGGGATCTCAGGAGGAGGAGAGACCCAGTACTTC. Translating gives CASGISGGGETQYF.

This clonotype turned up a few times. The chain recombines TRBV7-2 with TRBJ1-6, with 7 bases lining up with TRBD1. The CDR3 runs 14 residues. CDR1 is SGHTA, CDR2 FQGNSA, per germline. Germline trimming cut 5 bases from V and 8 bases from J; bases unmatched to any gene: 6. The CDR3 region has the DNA TGTGCCAGCAGCCCAGGGGGTGCTTATTCACCCCTCCACTTT. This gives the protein CASSPGGAYSPLHF.

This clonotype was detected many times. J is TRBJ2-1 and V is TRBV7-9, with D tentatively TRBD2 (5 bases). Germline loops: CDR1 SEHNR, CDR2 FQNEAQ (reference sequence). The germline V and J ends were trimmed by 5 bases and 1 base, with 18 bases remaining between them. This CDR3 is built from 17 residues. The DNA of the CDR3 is TGTGCCAGCAGCCCCCCTCCGAGGGCGGTTTCCTACAATGAGCAGTTCTTC. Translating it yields CASSPPPRAVSYNEQFF. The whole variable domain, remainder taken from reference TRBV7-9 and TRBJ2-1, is DTGVSQNPRHKITKRGQNVTFRCDPISEHNRLYWYRQTLGQGPEFLTYFQNEAQLEKSRLLSDRFSAERPKGSFSTLEIQRTEQGDSAMYLCASSPPPRAVSYNEQFFGPGTRLTVL.

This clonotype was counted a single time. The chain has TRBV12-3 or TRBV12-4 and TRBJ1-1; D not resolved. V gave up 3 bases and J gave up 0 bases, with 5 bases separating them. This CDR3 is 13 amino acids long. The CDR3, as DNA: TGTGCCAGCAGTTTTGGACTGAACACTGAAGCTTTCTTT. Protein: CASSFGLNTEAFF.